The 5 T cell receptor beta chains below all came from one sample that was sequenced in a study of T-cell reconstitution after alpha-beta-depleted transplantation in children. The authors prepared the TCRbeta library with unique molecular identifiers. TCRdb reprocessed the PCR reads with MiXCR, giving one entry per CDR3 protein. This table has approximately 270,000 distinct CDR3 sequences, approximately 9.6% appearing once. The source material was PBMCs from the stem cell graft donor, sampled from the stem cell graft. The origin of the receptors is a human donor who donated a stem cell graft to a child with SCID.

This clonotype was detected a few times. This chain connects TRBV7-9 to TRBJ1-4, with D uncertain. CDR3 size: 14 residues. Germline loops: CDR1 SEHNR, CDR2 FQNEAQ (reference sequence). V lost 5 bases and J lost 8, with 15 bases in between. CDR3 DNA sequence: TGTGCCAGCAGCACCCCGCCTGGGGTAGAAAAACTGTTTTTT. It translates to CASSTPPGVEKLFF. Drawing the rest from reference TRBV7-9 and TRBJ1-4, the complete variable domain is DTGVSQNPRHKITKRGQNVTFRCDPISEHNRLYWYRQTLGQGPEFLTYFQNEAQLEKSRLLSDRFSAERPKGSFSTLEIQRTEQGDSAMYLCASSTPPGVEKLFFGSGTQLSVL.

The CDR3 DNA reads as TGTGCCAGCAGCCAAGATTATGCGGGACTAGCGTGGAATGAGCAGTTCTTC. Amino acids: CASSQDYAGLAWNEQFF. The chain employs TRBV4-2 and TRBJ2-1; the match to TRBD2 covers 10 bases. The CDR3 is 17 residues long. The V gene end was trimmed by 0 bases and the J gene end by 7 bases; junction bases not matched to a gene: 9. Germline lookup yields CDR1 LGHNA and CDR2 YNFKEQ.

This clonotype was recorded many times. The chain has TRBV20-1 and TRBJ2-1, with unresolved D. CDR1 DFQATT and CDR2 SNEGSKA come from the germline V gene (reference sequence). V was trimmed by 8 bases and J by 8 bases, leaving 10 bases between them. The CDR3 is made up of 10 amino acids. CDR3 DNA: TGCAGTACCGGGTGGGATGAGCAGTTCTTC. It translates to CSTGWDEQFF.

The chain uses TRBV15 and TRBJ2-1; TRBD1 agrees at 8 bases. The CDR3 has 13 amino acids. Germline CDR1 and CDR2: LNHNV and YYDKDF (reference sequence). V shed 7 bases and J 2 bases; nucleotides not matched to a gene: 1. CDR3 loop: CATNRGTYNEQFF. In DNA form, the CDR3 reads TGTGCCACCAACAGGGGGACCTACAATGAGCAGTTCTTC.

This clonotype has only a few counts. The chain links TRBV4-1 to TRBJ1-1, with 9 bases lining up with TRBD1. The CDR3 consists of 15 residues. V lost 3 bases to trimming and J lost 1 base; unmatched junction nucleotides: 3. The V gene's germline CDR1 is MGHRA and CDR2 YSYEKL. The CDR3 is CASSHNRGQNTEAFF. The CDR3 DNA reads TGCGCCAGCAGCCATAACAGGGGGCAGAACACTGAAGCTTTCTTT.